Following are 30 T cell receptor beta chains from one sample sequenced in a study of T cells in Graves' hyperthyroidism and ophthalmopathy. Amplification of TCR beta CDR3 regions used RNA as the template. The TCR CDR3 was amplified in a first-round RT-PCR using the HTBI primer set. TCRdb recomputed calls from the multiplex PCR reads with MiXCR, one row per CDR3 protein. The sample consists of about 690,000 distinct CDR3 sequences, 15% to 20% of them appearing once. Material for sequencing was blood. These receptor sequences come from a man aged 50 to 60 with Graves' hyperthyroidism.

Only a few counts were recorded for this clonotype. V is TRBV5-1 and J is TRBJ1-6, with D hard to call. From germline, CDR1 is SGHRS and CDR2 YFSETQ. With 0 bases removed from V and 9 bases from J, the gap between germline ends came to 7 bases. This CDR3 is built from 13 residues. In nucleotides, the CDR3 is TGCGCCAGCAGCTTGGAAGATTCTTCACCCCTCCACTTT. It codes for CASSLEDSSPLHF.

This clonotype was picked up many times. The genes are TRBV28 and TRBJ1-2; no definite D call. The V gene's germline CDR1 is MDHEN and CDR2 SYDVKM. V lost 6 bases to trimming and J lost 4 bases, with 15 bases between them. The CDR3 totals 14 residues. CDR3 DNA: TGTGCCAGCAGCCGCGTCGACACCCTCTATGGCTACACCTTC. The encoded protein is CASSRVDTLYGYTF.

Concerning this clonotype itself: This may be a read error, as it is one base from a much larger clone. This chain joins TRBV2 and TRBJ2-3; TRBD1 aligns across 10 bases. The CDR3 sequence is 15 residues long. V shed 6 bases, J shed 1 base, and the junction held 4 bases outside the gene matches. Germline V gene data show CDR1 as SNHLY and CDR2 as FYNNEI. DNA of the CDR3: TGTGCCAGCAGCCGGGACAGGGGAGGCACAGATACGCAGTATTTT. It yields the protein CASSRDRGGTDTQYF.

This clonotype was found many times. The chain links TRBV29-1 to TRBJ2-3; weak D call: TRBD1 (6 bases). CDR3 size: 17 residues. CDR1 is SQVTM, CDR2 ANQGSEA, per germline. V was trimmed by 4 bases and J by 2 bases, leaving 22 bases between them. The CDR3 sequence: CSVAQSRLTGNTDTQYF. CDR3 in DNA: TGCAGCGTTGCCCAATCCAGACTTACAGGGAACACAGATACGCAGTATTTT.

CDR3 nucleotide sequence: TGTGCCAGCAGGGGACAGGGAATCGATGAGCAGTTCTTC. Translation: CASRGQGIDEQFF. This sequence joins TRBV9 and TRBJ2-1, with 9 nucleotides matching TRBD1. The germline CDR1 and CDR2 sequences are SGDLS and YYNGEE. The trim removed 5 bases at V and 8 bases at J, leaving 5 bases unmatched. The CDR3 extends over 13 amino acids.

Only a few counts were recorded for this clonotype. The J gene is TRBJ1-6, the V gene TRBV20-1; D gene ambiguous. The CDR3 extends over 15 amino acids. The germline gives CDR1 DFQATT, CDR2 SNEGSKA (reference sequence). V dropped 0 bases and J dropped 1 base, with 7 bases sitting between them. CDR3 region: CSARDRLSYNSPLHF. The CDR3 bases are TGCAGTGCTAGAGACAGGCTGTCCTATAATTCACCCCTCCACTTT.

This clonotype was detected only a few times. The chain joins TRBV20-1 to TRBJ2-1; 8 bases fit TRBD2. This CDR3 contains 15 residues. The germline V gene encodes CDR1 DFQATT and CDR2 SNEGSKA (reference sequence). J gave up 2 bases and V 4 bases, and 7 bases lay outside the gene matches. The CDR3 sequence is CSAKPSGSTYNEQFF. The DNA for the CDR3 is TGCAGTGCTAAGCCTAGCGGGTCCACCTACAATGAGCAGTTCTTC.

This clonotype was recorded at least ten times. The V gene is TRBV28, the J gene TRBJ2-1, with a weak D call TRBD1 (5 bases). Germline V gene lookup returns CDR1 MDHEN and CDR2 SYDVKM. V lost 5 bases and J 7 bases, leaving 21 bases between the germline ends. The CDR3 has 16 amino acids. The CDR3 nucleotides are TGTGCCAGCAGTCTACCCGGACCTTCTGGGGCTAATGAGCAGTTCTTC. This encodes CASSLPGPSGANEQFF.

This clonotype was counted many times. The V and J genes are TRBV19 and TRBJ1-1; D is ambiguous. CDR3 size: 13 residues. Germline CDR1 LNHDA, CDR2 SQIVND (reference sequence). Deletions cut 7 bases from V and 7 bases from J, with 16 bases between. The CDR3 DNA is TGTGCCAGTAAGGACGAACCGGGAGGTGAAGCTTTCTTT. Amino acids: CASKDEPGGEAFF.

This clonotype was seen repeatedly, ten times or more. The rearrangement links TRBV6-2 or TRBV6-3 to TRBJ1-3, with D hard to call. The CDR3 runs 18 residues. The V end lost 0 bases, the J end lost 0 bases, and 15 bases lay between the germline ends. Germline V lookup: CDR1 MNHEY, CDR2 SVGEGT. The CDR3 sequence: CASSYSRTVDISGNTIYF. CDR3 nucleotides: TGTGCCAGCAGTTACTCGCGGACGGTCGACATCTCTGGAAACACCATATATTTT.

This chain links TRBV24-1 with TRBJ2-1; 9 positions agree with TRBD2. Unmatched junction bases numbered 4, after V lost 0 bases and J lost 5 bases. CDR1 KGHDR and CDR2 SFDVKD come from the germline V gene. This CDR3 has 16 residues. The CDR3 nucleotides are TGTGCCACCAGTGATTTGGGACTAGCGTACAACAATGAGCAGTTCTTC. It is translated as CATSDLGLAYNNEQFF.

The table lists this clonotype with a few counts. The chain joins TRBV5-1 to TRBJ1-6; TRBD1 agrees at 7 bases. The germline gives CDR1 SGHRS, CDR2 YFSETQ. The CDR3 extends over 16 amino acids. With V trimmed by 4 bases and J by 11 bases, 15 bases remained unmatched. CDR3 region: CASSEPTGRGNPPLHF. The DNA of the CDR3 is TGCGCCAGCAGCGAACCGACAGGGAGAGGCAATCCACCCCTCCACTTT.

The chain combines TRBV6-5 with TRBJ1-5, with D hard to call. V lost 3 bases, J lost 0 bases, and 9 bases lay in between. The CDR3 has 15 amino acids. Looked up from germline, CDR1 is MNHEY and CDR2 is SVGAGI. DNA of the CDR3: TGTGCCAGCAGTTATAGCCGGGATAGCAATCAGCCCCAGCATTTT. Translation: CASSYSRDSNQPQHF.

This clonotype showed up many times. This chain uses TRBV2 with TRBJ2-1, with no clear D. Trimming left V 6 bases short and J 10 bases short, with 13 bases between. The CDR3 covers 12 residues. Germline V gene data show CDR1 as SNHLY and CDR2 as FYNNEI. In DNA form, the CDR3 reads TGTGCCAGCAGGTCCTTATGGGGAGAGCAGTTCTTC. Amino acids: CASRSLWGEQFF.

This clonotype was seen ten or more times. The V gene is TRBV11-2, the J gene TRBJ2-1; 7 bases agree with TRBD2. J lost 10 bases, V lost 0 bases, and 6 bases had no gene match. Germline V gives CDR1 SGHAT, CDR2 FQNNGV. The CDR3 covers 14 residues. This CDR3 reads CASSLEREQREQFF. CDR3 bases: TGTGCCAGCAGCTTAGAGCGGGAGCAGAGAGAGCAGTTCTTC.

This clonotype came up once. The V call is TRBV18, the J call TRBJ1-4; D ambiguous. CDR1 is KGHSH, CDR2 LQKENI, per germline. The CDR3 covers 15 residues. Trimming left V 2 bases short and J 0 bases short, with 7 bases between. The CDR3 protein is CASSPSDATNEKLFF. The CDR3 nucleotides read TGTGCCAGCTCACCATCTGATGCAACTAATGAAAAACTGTTTTTT.

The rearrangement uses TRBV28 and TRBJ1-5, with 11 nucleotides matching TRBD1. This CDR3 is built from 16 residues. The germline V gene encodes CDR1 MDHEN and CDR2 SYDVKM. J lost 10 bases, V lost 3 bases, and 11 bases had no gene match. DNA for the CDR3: TGTGCCAGCAGTTTCTTAGGACAGGGGGCAGGTCAACCCCAGCATTTT. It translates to CASSFLGQGAGQPQHF.

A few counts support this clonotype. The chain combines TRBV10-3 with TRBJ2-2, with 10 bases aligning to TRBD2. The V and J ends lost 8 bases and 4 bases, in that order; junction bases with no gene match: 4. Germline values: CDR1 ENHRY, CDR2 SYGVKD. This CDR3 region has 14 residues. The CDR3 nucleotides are TGTGCCATCGAGCGGGAGGGTGGCACCGGGGAGCTGTTTTTT. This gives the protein CAIEREGGTGELFF.

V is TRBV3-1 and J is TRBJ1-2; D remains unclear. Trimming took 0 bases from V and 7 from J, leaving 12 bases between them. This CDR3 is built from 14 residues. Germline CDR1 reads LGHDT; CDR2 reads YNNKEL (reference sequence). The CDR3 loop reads CASSQEGLPSGYTF. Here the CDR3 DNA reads TGTGCCAGCAGCCAAGAGGGCCTGCCGTCTGGCTACACCTTC.

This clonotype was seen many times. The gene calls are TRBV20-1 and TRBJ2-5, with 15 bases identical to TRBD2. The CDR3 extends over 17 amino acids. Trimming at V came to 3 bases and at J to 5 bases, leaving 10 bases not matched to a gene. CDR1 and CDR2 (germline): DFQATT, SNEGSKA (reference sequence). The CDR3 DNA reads TGCAGTGCTAGCCTCTGGACTAGCGGGAGGGCAATCGAGACCCAGTACTTC. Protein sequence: CSASLWTSGRAIETQYF.

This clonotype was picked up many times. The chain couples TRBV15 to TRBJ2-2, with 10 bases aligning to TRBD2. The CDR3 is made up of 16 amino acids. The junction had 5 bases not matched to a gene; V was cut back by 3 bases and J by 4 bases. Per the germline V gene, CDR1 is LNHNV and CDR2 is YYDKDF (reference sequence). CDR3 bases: TGTGCCACCAGCAGCCGAGCGGGAGGGAGCACCGGGGAGCTGTTTTTT. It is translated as CATSSRAGGSTGELFF.

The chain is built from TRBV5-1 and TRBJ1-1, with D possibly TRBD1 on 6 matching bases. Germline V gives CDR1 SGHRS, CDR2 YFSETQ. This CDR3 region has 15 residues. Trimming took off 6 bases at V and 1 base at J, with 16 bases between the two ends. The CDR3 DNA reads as TGCGCCAGCACCTTTACGACAGGTACGAACACTGAAGCTTTCTTT. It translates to CASTFTTGTNTEAFF. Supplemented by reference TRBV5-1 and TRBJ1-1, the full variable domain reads KAGVTQTPRYLIKTRGQQVTLSCSPISGHRSVSWYQQTPGQGLQFLFEYFSETQRNKGNFPGRFSGRQFSNSRSEMNVSTLELGDSALYLCASTFTTGTNTEAFFGQGTRLTVV.

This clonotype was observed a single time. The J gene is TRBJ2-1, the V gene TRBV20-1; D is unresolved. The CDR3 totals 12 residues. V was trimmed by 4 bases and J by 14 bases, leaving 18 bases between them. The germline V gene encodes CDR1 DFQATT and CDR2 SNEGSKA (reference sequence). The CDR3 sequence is CSANDPGPREFF. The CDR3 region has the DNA TGCAGTGCTAACGACCCCGGGCCAAGGGAGTTCTTC.

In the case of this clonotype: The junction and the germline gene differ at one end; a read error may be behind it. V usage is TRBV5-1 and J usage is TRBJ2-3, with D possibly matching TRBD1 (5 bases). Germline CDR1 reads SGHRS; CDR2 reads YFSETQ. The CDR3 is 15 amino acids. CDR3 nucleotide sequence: TGCGCCCGCAGCTTGTCGGACACCCGCACAGATACGCAGTATTTT. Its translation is CARSLSDTRTDTQYF.

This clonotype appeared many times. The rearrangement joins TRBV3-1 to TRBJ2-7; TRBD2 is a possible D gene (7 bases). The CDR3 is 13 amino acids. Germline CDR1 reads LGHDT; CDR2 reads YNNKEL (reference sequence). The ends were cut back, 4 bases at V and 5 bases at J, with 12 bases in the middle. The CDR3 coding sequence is TGTGCCAGCAGCCGCGGGGGCGTCCACGAGCAGTACTTC. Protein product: CASSRGGVHEQYF.

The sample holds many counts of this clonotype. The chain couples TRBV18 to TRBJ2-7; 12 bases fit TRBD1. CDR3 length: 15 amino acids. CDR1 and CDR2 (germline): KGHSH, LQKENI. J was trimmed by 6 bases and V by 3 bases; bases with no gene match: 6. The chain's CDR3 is CASSPRDRGRGEQYF. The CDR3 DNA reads TGTGCCAGCTCACCGCGGGACAGGGGGCGAGGCGAGCAGTACTTC.

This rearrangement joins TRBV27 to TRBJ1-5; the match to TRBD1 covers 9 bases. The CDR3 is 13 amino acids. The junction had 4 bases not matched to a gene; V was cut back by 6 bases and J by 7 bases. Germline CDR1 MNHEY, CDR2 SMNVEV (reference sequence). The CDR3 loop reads CASRQGAFQPQHF. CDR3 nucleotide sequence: TGTGCCAGCAGACAGGGGGCTTTCCAGCCCCAGCATTTT.

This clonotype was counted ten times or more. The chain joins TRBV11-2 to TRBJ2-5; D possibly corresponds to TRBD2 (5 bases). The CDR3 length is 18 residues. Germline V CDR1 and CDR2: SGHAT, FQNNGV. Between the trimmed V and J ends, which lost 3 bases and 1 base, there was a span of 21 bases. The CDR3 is CASSLLPITRPGQETQYF. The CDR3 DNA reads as TGTGCCAGCAGCTTGTTGCCCATCACTAGACCTGGCCAAGAGACCCAGTACTTC.

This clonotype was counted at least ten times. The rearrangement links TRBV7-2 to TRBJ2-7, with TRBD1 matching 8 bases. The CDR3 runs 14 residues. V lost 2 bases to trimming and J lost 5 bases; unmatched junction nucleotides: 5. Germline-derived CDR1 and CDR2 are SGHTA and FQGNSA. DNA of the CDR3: TGTGCCAGCAGCTTAATGGACAGGGCGGACGAGCAGTACTTC. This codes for CASSLMDRADEQYF.

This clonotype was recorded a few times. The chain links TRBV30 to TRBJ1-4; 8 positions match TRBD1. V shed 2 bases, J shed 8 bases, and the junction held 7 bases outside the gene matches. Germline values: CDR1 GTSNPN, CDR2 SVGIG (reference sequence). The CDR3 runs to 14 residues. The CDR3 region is CAWSPGQGWEKLFF. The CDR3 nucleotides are TGTGCCTGGAGTCCAGGACAGGGCTGGGAAAAACTGTTTTTT.